The 17 T cell receptor beta chains in this list originate from one sample, sequenced in a study of T-cell reconstitution after alpha-beta-depleted transplantation in children. Library preparation (for TCRbeta) was performed with unique molecular identifiers. One entry per CDR3 protein results from TCRdb running MiXCR on the PCR reads. The table lists 500,000 to 600,000 distinct CDR3 sequences, approximately 32% of them singletons. Specimen: PBMCs from the stem cell graft donor, collected from the stem cell graft. These receptors were obtained from a human donor who donated a stem cell graft to a child with aplastic anemia.

The chain employs TRBV11-2 and TRBJ2-6; D ambiguous. The V end lost 0 bases, the J end lost 2 bases, and 14 bases lay between the germline ends. Germline lookup yields CDR1 SGHAT and CDR2 FQNNGV. The CDR3 is 18 residues long. The CDR3 bases are TGTGCCAGCAGCTTAGATCCTAGACTCTCGCCTGGGGCCAACGTCCTGACTTTC. Protein sequence: CASSLDPRLSPGANVLTF.

The CDR3 DNA reads as TGCAGTGCTACAATACCGGGACAGGGGAACACTGAAGCTTTCTTT. Its protein product is CSATIPGQGNTEAFF. This sequence joins TRBV20-1 and TRBJ1-1; 9 positions agree with TRBD1. The CDR3 has 15 amino acids. CDR1 and CDR2 from the germline V gene are DFQATT and SNEGSKA (reference sequence). Trimming cost V 4 bases and J 1 base; bases outside gene matches: 7.

J is TRBJ2-1 and V is TRBV28, with D perhaps matching TRBD2 (5 bases). Trimming pared 7 bases from V and 2 bases from J, leaving 15 bases between. Germline CDR1 and CDR2: MDHEN and SYDVKM. The CDR3 has 15 residues. The CDR3 nucleotides read TGTGCCAGCACCTACGAGGGCGTCACCTACAATGAGCAGTTCTTC. Amino acid sequence: CASTYEGVTYNEQFF.

The chain has TRBV25-1 and TRBJ1-2; 9 nucleotides line up with TRBD1. CDR3 length equals 15 residues. V was clipped by 4 bases and J by 6 bases; unmatched bases: 9. CDR1 and CDR2 from the germline V gene are MGHDK and SYGVNS. CDR3 sequence (DNA): TGTGCCAGCAGTGCCCTGAACAGGGGGCCGGATGGCTACACCTTC. It encodes CASSALNRGPDGYTF.

This clonotype occurred a few times. The V and J genes are TRBV7-2 and TRBJ1-2; D might be TRBD1 (5 bases). Trimming pared 5 bases from V and 8 bases from J, leaving 12 bases between. Germline assignment: CDR1 SGHTA and CDR2 FQGNSA. This CDR3 has 12 residues. CDR3 sequence (DNA): TGTGCCAGCAGCAGGGGTGCCGGGGGCTACACCTTC. It specifies CASSRGAGGYTF. Complete variable domain (other parts from reference TRBV7-2 and TRBJ1-2): GAGVSQSPSNKVTEKGKDVELRCDPISGHTALYWYRQSLGQGLEFLIYFQGNSAPDKSGLPSDRFSAERTGGSVSTLTIQRTQQEDSAVYLCASSRGAGGYTFGSGTRLTVV.

This clonotype showed up just a few times. The V call is TRBV20-1, the J call TRBJ2-7; 9 bases are a match to TRBD1. The germline gives CDR1 DFQATT, CDR2 SNEGSKA (reference sequence). After removal of 0 bases from V and 2 bases from J, the junction contained 5 bases not matched to a gene. The CDR3 runs to 15 residues. The CDR3, as DNA: TGCAGTGCTAGAGATACAGGGGGCGCAGCCTACGAGCAGTACTTC. Translation gives CSARDTGGAAYEQYF.

The rearrangement uses TRBV7-2 and TRBJ2-5; D ambiguous. The CDR3 has 14 amino acids. Germline V gene sequence: CDR1 SGHTA, CDR2 FQGNSA. The V and J ends lost 1 base and 2 bases respectively, with 8 bases between them. The DNA of the CDR3 is TGTGCCAGCAGCTTAGGTGGTAGGCAAGAGACCCAGTACTTC. Residues: CASSLGGRQETQYF.

This clonotype turned up a few times. This chain links TRBV20-1 with TRBJ2-7; the D is unclear. The CDR3 consists of 15 residues. Germline lookup yields CDR1 DFQATT and CDR2 SNEGSKA (reference sequence). The V end was cut by 5 bases, the J end by 3 bases, with 20 bases between. Here the CDR3 reads CSAFPDVLGYYEQYF. In DNA form, the CDR3 reads TGCAGTGCTTTCCCCGACGTCTTGGGGTACTACGAGCAGTACTTC.

The chain is built from TRBV7-2 and TRBJ1-3; maybe TRBD1 (6 bases). V was shortened by 0 bases and J by 0 bases, with 12 bases between the two germline ends. This CDR3 comprises 17 residues. Germline V gene data show CDR1 as SGHTA and CDR2 as FQGNSA. The CDR3 sequence is CASSLAGGQGSGNTIYF. CDR3 DNA: TGTGCCAGCAGCTTAGCGGGGGGACAAGGCTCTGGAAACACCATATATTTT. The full variable domain, in which reference TRBV7-2 and TRBJ1-3 provide the parts outside the CDR3, is GAGVSQSPSNKVTEKGKDVELRCDPISGHTALYWYRQSLGQGLEFLIYFQGNSAPDKSGLPSDRFSAERTGGSVSTLTIQRTQQEDSAVYLCASSLAGGQGSGNTIYFGEGSWLTVV.

The chain joins TRBV25-1 to TRBJ1-2; the D is unclear. The germline V gene has CDR1 MGHDK and CDR2 SYGVNS. Trimming took 8 bases from V and 4 from J, leaving 8 bases between them. The CDR3 runs 11 residues. The CDR3 reads CASGFSYGYTF. The CDR3 nucleotides are TGTGCCAGCGGCTTCAGCTATGGCTACACCTTC.

The chain links TRBV6-5 to TRBJ2-3; the D is unclear. V lost 2 bases, J lost 2 bases, and 8 bases lay in between. The germline V gene encodes CDR1 MNHEY and CDR2 SVGAGI. The CDR3 covers 14 residues. The CDR3 DNA reads as TGTGCCAGCAGTTACAACGTACCCACAGATACGCAGTATTTT. Translation: CASSYNVPTDTQYF.

The chain has TRBV5-1 and TRBJ2-5; no definite D call. This CDR3 is built from 15 residues. Germline CDR1 SGHRS, CDR2 YFSETQ. With 0 bases removed from V and 5 bases from J, the gap between germline ends came to 14 bases. CDR3 sequence (DNA): TGCGCCAGCAGCTTGGGTGGACGGAAATGGGAGACCCAGTACTTC. It codes for CASSLGGRKWETQYF.

This clonotype came up a few times. The V and J genes are TRBV4-3 and TRBJ1-2; D might be TRBD1 (5 bases). The CDR3 totals 14 residues. Germline V gene lookup returns CDR1 LGHNA and CDR2 YSLEER. With 4 bases removed from V and 7 bases from J, the gap between germline ends came to 16 bases. CDR3 sequence: CASSLSGTGSGYTF. DNA for the CDR3: TGCGCCAGCAGCCTGTCGGGGACCGGCTCTGGCTACACCTTC.

To note about this clonotype: It may be a read error: a sequence one base away is much more abundant. The genes are TRBV6-2 or TRBV6-3 and TRBJ2-7; D unclear. V gave up 4 bases and J gave up 3 bases, with 7 bases separating them. The CDR3 loop spans 12 amino acids. The germline gives CDR1 MNHEY, CDR2 SVGEGT. CDR3 coding DNA: TGTGCCAGCAGTTCGACTCTCTACGAGCAGTACTTC. Translation gives CASSSTLYEQYF.

V and J are TRBV18 and TRBJ2-1; D unclear. Germline CDR1 and CDR2: KGHSH and LQKENI. V was cut by 0 bases and J by 10 bases, with 13 bases left in between. This CDR3 is 14 amino acids long. This CDR3 reads CASSPPIGTWEQFF. CDR3 sequence (DNA): TGTGCCAGCTCACCACCGATAGGTACATGGGAGCAGTTCTTC.

There are a few counts of this clonotype. The chain joins TRBV19 to TRBJ1-2, with 9 bases lining up with TRBD1. Trimming cost V 3 bases and J 6 bases; bases outside gene matches: 2. The CDR3 extends over 13 amino acids. Germline V lookup: CDR1 LNHDA, CDR2 SQIVND (reference sequence). The CDR3 sequence is CASSIRTGDGYTF. The CDR3 nucleotides are TGTGCCAGTAGTATCCGGACAGGGGATGGCTACACCTTC.

J is TRBJ1-3 and V is TRBV4-3; unclear D gene. CDR3 length equals 16 residues. CDR1 is LGHNA, CDR2 YSLEER, per germline. With 0 bases removed from V and 1 base from J, the gap between germline ends came to 10 bases. The DNA for the CDR3 is TGCGCCAGCAGCCAAGATAGACACGCATCTGGAAACACCATATATTTT. This codes for CASSQDRHASGNTIYF.